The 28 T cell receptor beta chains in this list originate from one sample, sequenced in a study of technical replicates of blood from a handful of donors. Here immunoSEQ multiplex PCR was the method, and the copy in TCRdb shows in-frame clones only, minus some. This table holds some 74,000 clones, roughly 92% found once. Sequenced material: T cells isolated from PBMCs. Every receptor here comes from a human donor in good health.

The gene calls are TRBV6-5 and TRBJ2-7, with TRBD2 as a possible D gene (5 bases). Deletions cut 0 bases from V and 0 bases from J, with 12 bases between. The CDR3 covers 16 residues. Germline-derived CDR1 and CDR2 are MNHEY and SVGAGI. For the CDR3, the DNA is TGTGCCAGCAGTTACTCCAGCGGCGTTGACTCCTACGAGCAGTACTTC. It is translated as CASSYSSGVDSYEQYF.

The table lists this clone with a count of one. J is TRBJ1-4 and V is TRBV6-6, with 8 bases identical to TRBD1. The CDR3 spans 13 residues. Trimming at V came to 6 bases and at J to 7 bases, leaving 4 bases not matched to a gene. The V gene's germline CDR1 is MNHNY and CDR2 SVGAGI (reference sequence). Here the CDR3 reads CASRQGASEKLFF. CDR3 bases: TGTGCCAGCAGGCAGGGGGCTTCTGAAAAACTGTTTTTT.

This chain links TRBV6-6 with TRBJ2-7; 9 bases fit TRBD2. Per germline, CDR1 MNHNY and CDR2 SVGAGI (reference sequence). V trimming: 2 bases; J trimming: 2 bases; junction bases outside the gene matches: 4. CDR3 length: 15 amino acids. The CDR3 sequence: CASSYRTSATYEQYF. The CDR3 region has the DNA TGTGCCAGCAGTTACAGGACTAGCGCGACCTACGAGCAGTACTTC.

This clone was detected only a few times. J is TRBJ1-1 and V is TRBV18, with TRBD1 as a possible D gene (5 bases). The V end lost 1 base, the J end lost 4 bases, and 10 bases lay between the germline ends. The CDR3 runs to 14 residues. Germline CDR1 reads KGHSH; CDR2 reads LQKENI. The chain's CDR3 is CASSPQGSVTEAFF. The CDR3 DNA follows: TGTGCCAGCTCACCACAGGGGTCGGTCACTGAAGCTTTCTTT.

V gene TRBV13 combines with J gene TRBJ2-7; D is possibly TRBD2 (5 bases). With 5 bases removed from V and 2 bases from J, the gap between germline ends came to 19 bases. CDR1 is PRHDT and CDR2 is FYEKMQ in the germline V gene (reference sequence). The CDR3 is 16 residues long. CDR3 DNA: TGTGCCAGCAGCCTTTCCCTTAGCGTTTCCCCCTACGAGCAGTACTTC. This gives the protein CASSLSLSVSPYEQYF.

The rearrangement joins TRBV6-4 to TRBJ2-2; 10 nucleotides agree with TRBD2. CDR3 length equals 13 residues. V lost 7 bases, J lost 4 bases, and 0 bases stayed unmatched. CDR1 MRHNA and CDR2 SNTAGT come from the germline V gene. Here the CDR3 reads CASTSGSTGELFF. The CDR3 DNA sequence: TGTGCCAGCACTAGCGGGAGCACCGGGGAGCTGTTTTTT.

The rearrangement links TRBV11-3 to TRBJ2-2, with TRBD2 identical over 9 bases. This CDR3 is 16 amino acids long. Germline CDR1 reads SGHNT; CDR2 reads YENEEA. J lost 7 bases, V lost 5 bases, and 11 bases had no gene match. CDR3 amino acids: CASSPNSGSGNGELFF. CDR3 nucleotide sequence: TGTGCCAGCAGCCCTAATAGCGGGAGTGGAAACGGGGAGCTGTTTTTT. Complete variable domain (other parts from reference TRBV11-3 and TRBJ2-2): EAGVVQSPRYKIIEKKQPVAFWCNPISGHNTLYWYLQNLGQGPELLIRYENEEAVDDSQLPKDRFSAERLKGVDSTLKIQPAELGDSAVYLCASSPNSGSGNGELFFGEGSRLTVL.

CDR3 loop: CASSYWGQGSEAFF. In nucleotides, the CDR3 is TGTGCCAGCAGTTACTGGGGACAGGGGTCTGAAGCTTTCTTT. This rearrangement joins TRBV6-6 to TRBJ1-1; 10 bases are shared with TRBD1. Germline trimming cut 1 base from V and 6 bases from J; bases unmatched to any gene: 2. In germline, CDR1 is MNHNY, CDR2 SVGAGI (reference sequence). This CDR3 comprises 14 residues.

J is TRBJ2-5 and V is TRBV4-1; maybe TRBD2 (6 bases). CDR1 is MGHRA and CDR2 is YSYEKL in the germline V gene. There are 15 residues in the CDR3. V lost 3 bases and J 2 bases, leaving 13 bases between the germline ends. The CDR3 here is CASSQLLGGQETQYF. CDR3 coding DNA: TGCGCCAGCAGCCAGCTCCTGGGGGGACAAGAGACCCAGTACTTC.

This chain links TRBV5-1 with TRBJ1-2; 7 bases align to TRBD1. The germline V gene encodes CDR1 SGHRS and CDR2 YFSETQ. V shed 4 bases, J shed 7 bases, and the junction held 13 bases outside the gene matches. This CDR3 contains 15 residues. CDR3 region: CASSPLEGALSGYTF. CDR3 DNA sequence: TGCGCCAGCAGCCCATTGGAGGGGGCGCTTAGTGGCTACACCTTC.

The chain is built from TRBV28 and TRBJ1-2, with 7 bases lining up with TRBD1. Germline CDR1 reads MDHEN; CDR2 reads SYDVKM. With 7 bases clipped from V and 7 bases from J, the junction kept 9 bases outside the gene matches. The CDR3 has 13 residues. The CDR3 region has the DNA TGTGCCAGCACCTCAGACAGGGACGCTGGCTACACCTTC. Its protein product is CASTSDRDAGYTF.

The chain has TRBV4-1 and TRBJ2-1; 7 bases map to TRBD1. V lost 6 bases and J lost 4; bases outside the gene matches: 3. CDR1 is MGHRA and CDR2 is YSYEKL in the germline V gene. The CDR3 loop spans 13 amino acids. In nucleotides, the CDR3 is TGCGCCAGCAGTCTACAGGGGTACAATGAGCAGTTCTTC. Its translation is CASSLQGYNEQFF.

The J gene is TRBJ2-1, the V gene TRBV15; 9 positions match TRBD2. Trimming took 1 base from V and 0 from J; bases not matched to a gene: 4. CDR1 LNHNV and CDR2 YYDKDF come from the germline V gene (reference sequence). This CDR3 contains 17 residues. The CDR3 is CATSRAGREGSYNEQFF. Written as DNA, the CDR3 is TGTGCCACCAGCAGAGCCGGGCGGGAGGGCTCCTACAATGAGCAGTTCTTC.

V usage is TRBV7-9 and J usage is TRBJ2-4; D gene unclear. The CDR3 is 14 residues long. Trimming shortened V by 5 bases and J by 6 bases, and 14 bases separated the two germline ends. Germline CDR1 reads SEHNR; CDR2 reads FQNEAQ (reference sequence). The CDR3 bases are TGTGCCAGCAGCCCGAGGATCGACGTAAACATTCAGTACTTC. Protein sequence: CASSPRIDVNIQYF.

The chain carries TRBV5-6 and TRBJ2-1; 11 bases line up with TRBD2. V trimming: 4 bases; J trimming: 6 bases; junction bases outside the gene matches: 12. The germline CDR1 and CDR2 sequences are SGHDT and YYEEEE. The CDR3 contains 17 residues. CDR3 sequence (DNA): TGTGCCAGCAGCCCTCAGACTAGCGGGAAGCTAGGCAATGAGCAGTTCTTC. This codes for CASSPQTSGKLGNEQFF.

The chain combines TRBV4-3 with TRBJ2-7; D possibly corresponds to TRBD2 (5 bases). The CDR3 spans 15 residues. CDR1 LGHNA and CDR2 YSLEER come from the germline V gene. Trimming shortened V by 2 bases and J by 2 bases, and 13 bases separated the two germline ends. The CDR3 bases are TGCGCCAGCAGCCAATTCAGCGGAGGTGCCTACGAGCAGTACTTC. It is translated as CASSQFSGGAYEQYF.

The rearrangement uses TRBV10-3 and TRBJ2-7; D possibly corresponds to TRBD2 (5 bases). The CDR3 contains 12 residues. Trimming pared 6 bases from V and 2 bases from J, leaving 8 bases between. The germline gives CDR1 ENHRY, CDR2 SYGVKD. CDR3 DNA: TGTGCCATCAGGAGGGAGACCTACGAGCAGTACTTC. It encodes CAIRRETYEQYF.

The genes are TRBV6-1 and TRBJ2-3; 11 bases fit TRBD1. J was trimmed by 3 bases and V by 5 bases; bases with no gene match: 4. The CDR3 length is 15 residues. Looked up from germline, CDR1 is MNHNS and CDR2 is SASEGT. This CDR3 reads CASSRTGGATDTQYF. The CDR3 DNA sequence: TGTGCCAGCAGTCGGACAGGGGGCGCGACAGATACGCAGTATTTT.

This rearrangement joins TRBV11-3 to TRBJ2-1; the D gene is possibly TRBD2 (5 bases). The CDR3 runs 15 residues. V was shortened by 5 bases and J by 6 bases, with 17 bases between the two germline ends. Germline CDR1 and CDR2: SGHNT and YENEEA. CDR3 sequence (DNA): TGTGCCAGCAGCAAAACGGGAATGGGTGGCAATGAGCAGTTCTTC. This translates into CASSKTGMGGNEQFF.

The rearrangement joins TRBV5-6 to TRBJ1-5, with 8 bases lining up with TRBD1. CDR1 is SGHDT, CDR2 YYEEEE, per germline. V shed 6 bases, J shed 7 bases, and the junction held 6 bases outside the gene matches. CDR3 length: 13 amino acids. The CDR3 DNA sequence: TGTGCCAGCACCATACAGGGGGTACAGCCCCAGCATTTT. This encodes CASTIQGVQPQHF. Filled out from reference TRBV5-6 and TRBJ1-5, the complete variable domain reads DAGVTQSPTHLIKTRGQQVTLRCSPKSGHDTVSWYQQALGQGPQFIFQYYEEEERQRGNFPDRFSGHQFPNYSSELNVNALLLGDSALYLCASTIQGVQPQHFGDGTRLSIL.

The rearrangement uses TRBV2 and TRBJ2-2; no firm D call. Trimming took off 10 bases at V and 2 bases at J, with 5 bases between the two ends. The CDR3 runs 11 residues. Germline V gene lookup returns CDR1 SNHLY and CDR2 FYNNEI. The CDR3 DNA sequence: TGTGCCACCTCCAACACCGGGGAGCTGTTTTTT. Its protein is CATSNTGELFF. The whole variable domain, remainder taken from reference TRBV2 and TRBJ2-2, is EPEVTQTPSHQVTQMGQEVILRCVPISNHLYFYWYRQILGQKVEFLVSFYNNEISEKSEIFDDQFSVERPDGSNFTLKIRSTKLEDSAMYFCATSNTGELFFGEGSRLTVL.

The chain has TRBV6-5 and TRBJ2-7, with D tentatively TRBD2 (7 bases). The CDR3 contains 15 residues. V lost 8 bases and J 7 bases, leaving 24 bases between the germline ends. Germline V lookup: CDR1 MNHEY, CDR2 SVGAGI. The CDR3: CASRGPGTGGQEQYF. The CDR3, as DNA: TGTGCCAGCCGTGGACCCGGGACGGGGGGACAAGAGCAGTACTTC.

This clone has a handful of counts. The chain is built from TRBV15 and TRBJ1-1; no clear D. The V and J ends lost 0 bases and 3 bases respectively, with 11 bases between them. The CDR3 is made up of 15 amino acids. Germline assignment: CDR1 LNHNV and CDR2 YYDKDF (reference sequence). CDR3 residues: CATSRDWSRHTEAFF. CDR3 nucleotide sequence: TGTGCCACCAGCAGAGATTGGAGTAGGCACACTGAAGCTTTCTTT.

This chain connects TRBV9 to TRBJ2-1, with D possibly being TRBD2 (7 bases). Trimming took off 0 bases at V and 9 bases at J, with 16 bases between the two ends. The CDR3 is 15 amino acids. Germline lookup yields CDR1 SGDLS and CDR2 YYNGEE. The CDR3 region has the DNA TGTGCCAGCAGCGTAGTGGGGGGGCCAGTTGGTGAGCAGTTCTTC. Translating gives CASSVVGGPVGEQFF.

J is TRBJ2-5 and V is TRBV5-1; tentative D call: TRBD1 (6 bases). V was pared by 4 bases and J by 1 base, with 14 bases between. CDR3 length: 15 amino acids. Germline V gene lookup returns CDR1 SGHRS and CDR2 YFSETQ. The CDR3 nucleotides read TGCGCCAGCAGCCCTCCGGGACACATCCAAGAGACCCAGTACTTC. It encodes CASSPPGHIQETQYF.

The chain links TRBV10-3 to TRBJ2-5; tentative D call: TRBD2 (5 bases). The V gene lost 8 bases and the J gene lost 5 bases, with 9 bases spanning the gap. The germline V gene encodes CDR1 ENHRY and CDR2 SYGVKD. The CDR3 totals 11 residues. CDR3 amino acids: CAIGPGETQYF. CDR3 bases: TGTGCCATCGGTCCGGGGGAGACCCAGTACTTC.

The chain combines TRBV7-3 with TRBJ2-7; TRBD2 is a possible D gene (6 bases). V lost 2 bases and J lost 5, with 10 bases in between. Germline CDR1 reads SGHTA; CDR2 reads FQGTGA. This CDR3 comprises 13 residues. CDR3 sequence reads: CASSLAGSNEQYF. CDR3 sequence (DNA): TGTGCCAGCAGCTTAGCGGGATCCAACGAGCAGTACTTC.

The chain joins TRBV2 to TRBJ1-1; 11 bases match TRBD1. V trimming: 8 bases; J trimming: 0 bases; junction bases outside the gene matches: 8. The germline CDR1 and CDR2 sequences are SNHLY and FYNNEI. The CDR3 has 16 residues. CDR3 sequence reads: CASGPGTGGMNTEAFF. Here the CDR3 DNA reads TGTGCCAGCGGGCCTGGGACAGGGGGTATGAACACTGAAGCTTTCTTT.